Each of the 10 T cell receptor beta chains below was sequenced from the same sample in a study of shared clonotypes between healthy human individuals. Profiling relied on immunoSEQ multiplex PCR, and the TCRdb table lists in-frame clones only, not all of them. Of a few hundred thousand clones in the sample, roughly 79% were seen once. Sequencing used PBMCs. These receptors came from a middle-aged woman in good health. Some clones in this sample may be carry-over from other donors' samples.

This clone came up a few times. The V call is TRBV2, the J call TRBJ2-6; 9 nucleotides match TRBD1. The junction had 5 bases not matched to a gene; V was cut back by 5 bases and J by 0 bases. Germline values: CDR1 SNHLY, CDR2 FYNNEI. The CDR3 runs to 17 residues. The CDR3 spells CASSLGTGISGANVLTF. Written as DNA, the CDR3 is TGTGCCAGCAGTCTCGGGACAGGGATCTCTGGGGCCAACGTCCTGACTTTC.

This clone was observed once. A far larger clone differs by one base, so this is likely a read error. J is TRBJ2-1 and V is TRBV5-3; D not resolved. TRBV5-3 counts as an open reading frame of uncertain function. CDR3 length: 13 residues. This CDR3 reads CARSGSSHNEQFF. The CDR3 coding sequence is TGTGCCAGAAGCGGAAGCTCCCACAATGAGCAGTTCTTC.

Points on this clone: No conserved phenylalanine or tryptophan ends this CDR3, so it is likely a read error. The genes are TRBV10-3 and TRBJ2-3; tentatively, D is TRBD2 (5 bases). Trimming pared 0 bases from V and 4 bases from J, leaving 8 bases between. Germline V gene lookup returns CDR1 ENHRY and CDR2 SYGVKD. CDR3 length: 14 residues. The DNA for the CDR3 is TGTGCCATCAGTGAGTCGGGTAGCGCAGATACGCAGTATCTT. This gives the protein CAISESGSADTQYL.

The chain combines TRBV18 with TRBJ1-3; D perhaps matches TRBD1 (5 bases). The CDR3 sequence is 16 residues long. The V end was cut by 4 bases, the J end by 0 bases, with 13 bases between. Germline V lookup: CDR1 KGHSH, CDR2 LQKENI. For the CDR3, the DNA is TGTGCCAGCTCACGGTCCTCGGGGACCTCTGGAAACACCATATATTTT. It translates to CASSRSSGTSGNTIYF.

This chain joins TRBV7-6 and TRBJ2-5; tentatively, D is TRBD2 (6 bases). Gene TRBJ2-7 matches the end of the DNA better, so the J call may be wrong. The CDR3 runs to 15 residues. The V gene's germline CDR1 is SGHVS and CDR2 FNYEAQ. The CDR3 loop reads CASSLIGGNPNEQYF. For the CDR3, the DNA is TGTGCCAGCAGCTTAATCGGCGGGAACCCTAACGAGCAGTACTTC.

In the case of this clone: This likely traces to a read error, being one base from a far larger clone. The chain couples TRBV2 to TRBJ1-5, with TRBD1 matching over 9 bases. Gene TRBJ2-3 matches the end of the DNA better, so the J call may be wrong. Germline V gene lookup returns CDR1 SNHLY and CDR2 FYNNEI. The CDR3 has 14 amino acids. The CDR3 bases are TGTGCCAGCATGTCTACAGGGGGCCGACAGCCCCAGTATTTT. This encodes CASMSTGGRQPQYF.

This chain connects TRBV7-8 to TRBJ1-4; D is unclear. The germline gives CDR1 SGHVS, CDR2 FQNEAQ. CDR3 length equals 14 residues. Deletions cut 6 bases from V and 4 bases from J, with 12 bases between. CDR3 residues: CASSQSTRNEKLFF. The CDR3 nucleotides read TGTGCCAGCAGTCAATCGACGCGTAATGAAAAACTGTTTTTT.

V usage is TRBV5-6 and J usage is TRBJ1-1; weak D call: TRBD1 (6 bases). Trimming stripped 4 bases from V and 0 bases from J, with 16 bases between. This CDR3 has 16 amino acids. Germline CDR1 and CDR2: SGHDT and YYEEEE. The CDR3 DNA reads as TGTGCCAGCAGCCACACCCGGGACAACATGAACACTGAAGCTTTCTTT. Translating it yields CASSHTRDNMNTEAFF.

This chain connects TRBV7-9 to TRBJ1-1; 9 nucleotides match TRBD1. V lost 2 bases, J lost 4 bases, and 11 bases stayed unmatched. Per the germline V gene, CDR1 is SEHNR and CDR2 is FQNEAQ (reference sequence). This CDR3 spans 17 amino acids. DNA for the CDR3: TGTGCCAGCAGCTTACGACTTCTCTTGACAGGGGGCACTGAAGCTTTCTTT. Its translation is CASSLRLLLTGGTEAFF.

The count of this clone is one. V is TRBV30 and J is TRBJ1-1; D gene unclear. Germline CDR1 GTSNPN, CDR2 SVGIG (reference sequence). There are 16 residues in the CDR3. Deletions cut 0 bases from V and 1 base from J, with 15 bases between. The CDR3 DNA sequence: TGTGCCTGGAGTGTACTGCTGGGCTCGGCGAACACTGAAGCTTTCTTT. Amino acids: CAWSVLLGSANTEAFF.